This T cell receptor (beta chain) came from a study of multiple sclerosis patients with progressive multifocal leukoencephalopathy (dated by TCRdb to the late 2010s). In the study overall: Peripheral T and B cells were examined in MS patients who developed PML (4 under natalizumab, 1 after alemtuzumab) and in treated patients who did not develop PML. From before therapy, through 6 and 12 months, up to PML onset, two natalizumab-treated patients who later developed PML were tracked longitudinally. The goal of the study was to detect any JC virus-specific or public T-cell expansions that arose at the time of PML onset.

Amplification of TRB CDR3 regions from genomic DNA was performed at survey-level depth using the immunoSEQ two-step multiplex PCR. Each PCR was spiked with synthetic inline TR CDR3 controls spanning all V-J pairings to estimate template counts and remove amplification bias. Reads were processed so that amplification and sequencing bias were reduced, and quantification was performed against synthetic TR CDR3 analogs. The study's processing was this. Raw data were processed in ImmunoSEQ Analyzer, with out-of-frame sequences and CDR3s containing stop codons removed, and genes were named according to IMGT nomenclature. Repertoire diversity was summarized as normalized Shannon entropy, defined as 1 minus Pielou's evenness. TRB sequences were treated as identical only when sharing V gene, J gene and CDR3. Public PML clonotypes were CDR3s found in two or more PML-onset samples but not found earlier, in controls, or in public databases. Position-by-position CDR3 amino acid composition was analyzed in Skylign with the observed count method. The source is immuneACCESS, and TCRdb retained only in-frame sequences with V and J called. Part of the clones is not carried over; for the studies checked, unresolved V genes explain less than half of this, and the remainder is unexplained. That table gives V, J and clone size, and the DNA gave D and trimming. The sample table holds some 27,000 clones, of which 90% were seen once. The ten largest clones add up to 1.3% of the sample.

This clone has a handful of counts. Its antigen is currently not known. One base away there is no much larger clone; base qualities are not given. Study-wide findings and limitations: With only a small, descriptive cohort, it remained unclear whether the findings reflect JC virus infection or general immunocompromise. Analysis was limited to peripheral blood, even though cerebrospinal fluid or brain lymphocytes might be more informative for natalizumab-associated PML. Lower normalized Shannon entropy suggested less diverse TRB repertoires in most PML patients, whereas the natalizumab-treated controls showed values near 1. Only PML patients had TRB clones above 0.5% frequency, but the clones expanded at PML onset were already present before and during natalizumab therapy. When PML developed, neither common TRBV or TRBJ gene usage nor preferential TRBV-TRBJ pairings were detected.

Taken from the germline V gene, the CDR1 and CDR2 loops are SGDLS and YYNGEE. Trimming at the junction amounts to 3 bases on V and 2 bases on J, and the germline ends lie 12 bases apart. CDR3 length: 15 amino acids, cysteine to phenylalanine. Only the CDR3 portion is preserved as DNA: 45 bases, with reading frame beginning at the first base. The time point label on this specimen signifies: around 13 months of natalizumab therapy. The treatment or condition label corresponds to: on natalizumab therapy at sampling. A few MS patients treated with natalizumab who did not develop PML were sampled longitudinally as controls. Interferon beta had previously been received by all listed patients, and all PML patients were female. Blood samples at T1 and T2 were obtained at 6 and 12 months of natalizumab therapy, respectively. Isolation of peripheral blood mononuclear cells was performed by Ficoll-Hypaque density gradient centrifugation.

The TCR sequence derives from a human donor with multiple sclerosis. This chain is built from TRBV9 and TRBJ1-5, with an unclear D gene assignment. This sample comprised PBMCs, obtained from a patient treated with natalizumab. The sequenced DNA is TGTGCCAGCAGCGCCGACGGTGGTGGCAATCAGCCCCAGCATTTT. The translation is CASSADGGGNQPQHF.